This is a list of T cell receptor beta chains from one sample in a study of blood T cells in healthy people across ages. TCRdb processed the 5' RACE reads anew with MiXCR; each CDR3 protein has one entry. The sample gives about 780,000 distinct CDR3 sequences, 46% of which show up once; 15% to 20% is in the top ten. The sequencing input was blood. These receptors were obtained from an elderly man in good health. Each CDR3 is given with its conserved first and last residue. Fields, in order: V gene, J gene, D gene, CDR3 protein. D genes are given only for firm matches.

>TRBV18|TRBJ1-1|NA
CASSPMTDAEAFF
>TRBV12-3/TRBV12-4|TRBJ2-1|NA
CASSLNIGVQFF
>TRBV4-1|TRBJ2-3|NA
CASSQVVREDTQYF
>TRBV3-1|TRBJ2-5|TRBD2
CASSRYVAGGSETQYF
>TRBV2|TRBJ2-7|NA
CASSLENGYSYEQYF
>TRBV12-3/TRBV12-4|TRBJ2-3|TRBD2
CASSPGSVAGGLAQYF
>TRBV29-1|TRBJ1-2|NA
CSVDWDIYGYTF
>TRBV7-2|TRBJ2-1|TRBD2
CAGSGVAGVVEQFF
>TRBV11-3|TRBJ1-1|NA
CASSLDGGPQAFF
>TRBV20-1|TRBJ2-3|TRBD1
CSATTDRGIDTQYF
>TRBV29-1|TRBJ2-3|NA
CSAGDTPPDTQYF
>TRBV7-8|TRBJ1-1|NA
CASSLAFQKMNTEAFF
>TRBV7-2|TRBJ2-1|NA
CASSLWPRRNEQFF
>TRBV6-2/TRBV6-3|TRBJ1-5|NA
CASSFPRDSNQPQHF
>TRBV20-1|TRBJ2-1|NA
CSARNPGTPTNEQFF
>TRBV4-1|TRBJ2-7|NA
CASSQPQGAIYEQYF
>TRBV10-3|TRBJ1-1|TRBD1
CAIRGQAEAFF
>TRBV4-2|TRBJ1-2|TRBD1
CASTREGAGGYTF
>TRBV6-2/TRBV6-3|TRBJ2-2|TRBD1
CASRDRGESGELFF
>TRBV5-1|TRBJ2-4|TRBD2
CASSDGLAGGREEQYF
>TRBV7-2|TRBJ2-3|NA
CASSSLGSGSTDTQYF
>TRBV7-2|TRBJ2-3|TRBD2
CASSLGGGYTDTQYF
>TRBV6-2/TRBV6-3|TRBJ2-5|NA
CASSYVAVQETQYF
>TRBV18|TRBJ2-5|NA
CASSQAIQETQYF
>TRBV25-1|TRBJ1-2|TRBD1
CASSDRVLYGYTF
>TRBV7-8|TRBJ1-4|TRBD1
CASSAPGQLRELFF
>TRBV6-1|TRBJ2-5|NA
CASTGTNPPRASETQYF
>TRBV7-2|TRBJ2-1|TRBD2
CASSYGLADYNEQFF
>TRBV12-3/TRBV12-4|TRBJ2-5|TRBD2
CASSFRLGSGSFETQYF
>TRBV11-2|TRBJ2-5|NA
CASSARRGEETQYF
>TRBV4-1|TRBJ2-7|NA
CASSQDGARYYEQYF
>TRBV12-3/TRBV12-4|TRBJ1-5|NA
CASARTAGLGGAQHF
>TRBV20-1|TRBJ2-7|TRBD2
CSARISGKMYEQYF
>TRBV30|TRBJ1-2|NA
CAWKWGGSNYGYTF
>TRBV6-5|TRBJ2-1|TRBD2
CASSYGVAGTSWHEQFF
>TRBV20-1|TRBJ1-5|NA
CSAEGLRTGNQPQHF
>TRBV24-1|TRBJ2-1|NA
CATSDPNDWDADEQFF
>TRBV10-3|TRBJ2-1|NA
CAISPDRTYNEQFF
>TRBV12-3/TRBV12-4|TRBJ1-2|NA
CASSLIRHGYTF
>TRBV9|TRBJ2-7|NA
CASSRGLGLGEQYF
>TRBV29-1|TRBJ2-5|NA
CSVVVVGETQYF
>TRBV7-2|TRBJ2-1|TRBD1
CASSIQGGDYNEQFF
>TRBV6-2/TRBV6-3|TRBJ2-1|TRBD2
CASSIAGGSNEQFF
>TRBV19|TRBJ1-5|NA
CASSITGDVSNQPQHF
>TRBV7-9|TRBJ2-3|NA
CASSLSRGSTDTQYF
>TRBV7-9|TRBJ2-5|TRBD1
CANHTFTGVHQETQYF
>TRBV29-1|TRBJ2-4|NA
CSVEDLRRLAADIQYF
>TRBV7-3|TRBJ2-3|TRBD1
CASRQTGFTDTQYF
>TRBV2|TRBJ1-3|NA
CASSEFWGSSGNTIYF
>TRBV4-3|NA|TRBD2
CASSQGTSGKSYNEQYF
>TRBV12-3/TRBV12-4|TRBJ2-3|TRBD1
CASSPGQGITDTQYF